These 21 T cell receptor beta chains originate from one sample sequenced in a study of blood T cell repertoires in COVID-19. Data came from immunoSEQ multiplex PCR; TCRdb stores just in-frame clones and leaves some out. The table has about 76,000 clones, roughly nine tenths seen once. Sample: peripheral blood. These receptors were collected from a man younger than 45 with acute or convalescent COVID-19.

About this clone: The same CDR3 can be traced to other DNA sequences in this sample. The J gene is TRBJ2-1, the V gene TRBV2, with TRBD2 matching 10 bases. Looked up from germline, CDR1 is SNHLY and CDR2 is FYNNEI. The CDR3 loop spans 15 amino acids. J gave up 3 bases and V 9 bases, and 8 bases lay outside the gene matches. The CDR3 region is CASSRGTSVYNEQFF. The CDR3 DNA follows: TGTGCCAGTAGTAGAGGGACTAGCGTCTACAATGAGCAGTTCTTC.

The chain's CDR3 is CASSGDRGNTIYF. The CDR3, as DNA: TGTGCCAGCAGCGGCGACAGGGGGAACACCATATATTTT. The gene calls are TRBV9 and TRBJ1-3; 9 bases agree with TRBD1. J was trimmed by 7 bases and V by 3 bases; bases with no gene match: 2. The germline gives CDR1 SGDLS, CDR2 YYNGEE. The CDR3 length is 13 residues.

The gene calls are TRBV5-5 and TRBJ2-1, with 9 bases that match TRBD2. CDR3 length: 15 residues. Germline CDR1 is SGHKS and CDR2 is YYEKEE (reference sequence). Trimming at V came to 2 bases and at J to 5 bases, leaving 5 bases not matched to a gene. The CDR3: CASSFPGLAHNEQFF. The CDR3 nucleotides read TGTGCCAGCAGCTTCCCGGGACTAGCCCACAATGAGCAGTTCTTC.

This clone was picked up a small number of times. The rearrangement joins TRBV2 to TRBJ1-2, with a possible D match to TRBD1 (5 bases). Looked up from germline, CDR1 is SNHLY and CDR2 is FYNNEI. V lost 8 bases to trimming and J lost 3 bases, with 19 bases between them. The CDR3 has 15 amino acids. This CDR3 reads CASSMLGARDYGYTF. In nucleotides, the CDR3 is TGTGCCAGCTCAATGTTAGGGGCTCGTGACTATGGCTACACCTTC.

CDR3 nucleotide sequence: TGTGCCAGCACCAAAGCACAGGGTTATTCACCCCTCCACTTT. Translating gives CASTKAQGYSPLHF. The chain has TRBV6-1 and TRBJ1-6; TRBD1 might be the D (6 bases). CDR1 and CDR2 (germline): MNHNS, SASEGT. The ends were cut back, 7 bases at V and 8 bases at J, with 15 bases in the middle. This CDR3 contains 14 residues.

The rearrangement joins TRBV28 to TRBJ2-7; a possible D gene is TRBD1 (6 bases). Germline values: CDR1 MDHEN, CDR2 SYDVKM. CDR3 length: 14 amino acids. Trimming took off 2 bases at V and 4 bases at J, with 12 bases between the two ends. CDR3 in amino acids: CASSLVTGRYEQYF. The CDR3 DNA is TGTGCCAGCAGTTTAGTTACAGGGAGATACGAGCAGTACTTC.

The chain recombines TRBV7-2 with TRBJ2-1; maybe TRBD2 (6 bases). The ends were cut back, 6 bases at V and 7 bases at J, with 19 bases in the middle. The CDR3 extends over 15 amino acids. Germline V gives CDR1 SGHTA, CDR2 FQGNSA. DNA for the CDR3: TGTGCCAGCAGTTCCAGCGGTCGGAGGGGAAATGAGCAGTTCTTC. Translation: CASSSSGRRGNEQFF.

This chain uses TRBV7-3 with TRBJ2-2, with a tentative D call TRBD2 (5 bases). Germline V gives CDR1 SGHTA, CDR2 FQGTGA. V dropped 2 bases and J dropped 7 bases, with 14 bases sitting between them. The CDR3 extends over 15 amino acids. The CDR3 loop reads CASSLGGGLDGELFF. The CDR3 DNA follows: TGTGCCAGCAGCTTAGGAGGAGGACTTGACGGGGAGCTGTTTTTT.

The V gene is TRBV21-1, the J gene TRBJ1-6; TRBD1 is the table's D call, not checked against the DNA. TRBV21-1 is a listed pseudogene. This CDR3 is built from 11 residues. CDR3 nucleotides: TGTGCCAGCAGCAACAGTTCACCCCTCCACTTT. Encoded protein: CASSNSSPLHF.

The genes are TRBV18 and TRBJ2-5; D remains unclear. Germline V gene sequence: CDR1 KGHSH, CDR2 LQKENI. The CDR3 is 13 residues long. With 1 base removed from V and 5 bases from J, the gap between germline ends came to 8 bases. CDR3 DNA: TGTGCCAGCTCACCACGGGCCTTCGAGACCCAGTACTTC. Amino acids: CASSPRAFETQYF.

A single count supports this clone. The chain couples TRBV5-1 to TRBJ2-7; TRBD2 aligns across 14 bases. The length of the CDR3 is 17 residues. The junction had 7 bases not matched to a gene; V was cut back by 2 bases and J by 3 bases. Germline CDR1 SGHRS, CDR2 YFSETQ. In nucleotides, the CDR3 is TGCGCCAGCAGCTTCGGGACTAGCGGGAGTCCGATCTACGAGCAGTACTTC. This sequence encodes CASSFGTSGSPIYEQYF. Based on the CDR3 plus reference TRBV5-1 and TRBJ2-7, the full variable domain is KAGVTQTPRYLIKTRGQQVTLSCSPISGHRSVSWYQQTPGQGLQFLFEYFSETQRNKGNFPGRFSGRQFSNSRSEMNVSTLELGDSALYLCASSFGTSGSPIYEQYFGPGTRLTVT.

The chain recombines TRBV4-1 with TRBJ2-1, with TRBD2 as a possible D gene (6 bases). The V gene lost 0 bases and the J gene lost 7 bases, with 10 bases spanning the gap. Germline loops: CDR1 MGHRA, CDR2 YSYEKL. The CDR3 covers 14 residues. The CDR3 nucleotides read TGCGCCAGCAGCCAAGATGCTAGCGTAAATGAGCAGTTCTTC. Amino acids: CASSQDASVNEQFF.

The chain joins TRBV7-9 to TRBJ2-3; D is unresolved. Germline V gene lookup returns CDR1 SEHNR and CDR2 FQNEAQ (reference sequence). The CDR3 has 12 amino acids. Trimming removed 3 bases from V and 4 bases from J, with 5 bases in between. CDR3 loop: CASSFHPDTQYF. DNA of the CDR3: TGTGCCAGCAGCTTTCATCCAGATACGCAGTATTTT. The whole variable domain, filled in from reference TRBV7-9 and TRBJ2-3, reads DTGVSQNPRHKITKRGQNVTFRCDPISEHNRLYWYRQTLGQGPEFLTYFQNEAQLEKSRLLSDRFSAERPKGSFSTLEIQRTEQGDSAMYLCASSFHPDTQYFGPGTRLTVL.

The chain employs TRBV13 and TRBJ2-3, with D tentatively TRBD2 (6 bases). The CDR3 consists of 15 residues. V was clipped by 6 bases and J by 3 bases, with 16 bases between them. CDR1 and CDR2 (germline): PRHDT, FYEKMQ (reference sequence). The CDR3 loop reads CASRMKGGPTDTQYF. The CDR3 nucleotides read TGTGCCAGCAGGATGAAGGGAGGTCCGACAGATACGCAGTATTTT.

The chain combines TRBV2 with TRBJ1-2; unclear D gene. The germline V gene has CDR1 SNHLY and CDR2 FYNNEI. Trimming took off 7 bases at V and 4 bases at J, with 13 bases between the two ends. The CDR3 extends over 13 amino acids. The CDR3 DNA reads TGTGCCAGCAATGGGCGGGCAATCTATGGCTACACCTTC. Translated, it gives CASNGRAIYGYTF.

This rearrangement joins TRBV25-1 to TRBJ2-5; D remains unclear. The CDR3 loop spans 14 amino acids. V was trimmed by 2 bases and J by 2 bases, leaving 9 bases between them. Germline lookup yields CDR1 MGHDK and CDR2 SYGVNS. Here the CDR3 reads CASSEVGGQETQYF. As DNA, the CDR3 is TGTGCCAGCAGTGAAGTCGGCGGACAAGAGACCCAGTACTTC.

In its sample, this clone was seen a few times. This chain's CDR3 is CAAVPGNTIYF. Here the CDR3 DNA reads TGTGCCGCGGTTCCCGGAAACACCATATATTTT. V usage is TRBV7-4 and J usage is TRBJ1-3; D not certain. Germline V gives CDR1 SGHVT, CDR2 SQSDAQ. V gave up 11 bases and J gave up 4 bases, with 9 bases separating them. This CDR3 spans 11 amino acids.

This chain connects TRBV18 to TRBJ1-2; 8 positions match TRBD1. Germline CDR1 KGHSH, CDR2 LQKENI. V dropped 6 bases and J dropped 0; count of bases not matched to a gene: 9. The CDR3 contains 16 residues. The CDR3 bases are TGTGCCAGCTCCACCAGGACAGGGCCAGCTAACTATGGCTACACCTTC. This gives the protein CASSTRTGPANYGYTF. Supplemented by reference TRBV18 and TRBJ1-2, the full variable domain reads NAGVMQNPRHLVRRRGQEARLRCSPMKGHSHVYWYRQLPEEGLKFMVYLQKENIIDESGMPKERFSAEFPKEGPSILRIQQVVRGDSAAYFCASSTRTGPANYGYTFGSGTRLTVV.

This chain links TRBV6-2 or TRBV6-3 with TRBJ2-5; D gene unclear. Germline CDR1 reads MNHEY; CDR2 reads SVGEGT. Trimming pared 5 bases from V and 5 bases from J, leaving 18 bases between. The CDR3 sequence is 15 residues long. In DNA, the CDR3 is TGTGCCAGCAGTGCCTCCTTGGCAGGCAGGGAGACCCAGTACTTC. It yields the protein CASSASLAGRETQYF.

The chain couples TRBV29-1 to TRBJ1-4; D not certain. Trimming shortened V by 4 bases and J by 5 bases, and 14 bases separated the two germline ends. This CDR3 region has 14 residues. CDR1 is SQVTM and CDR2 is ANQGSEA in the germline V gene. The CDR3 nucleotides read TGCAGCGTTGCTTATTCGGGTATGAATGAAAAACTGTTTTTT. It translates to CSVAYSGMNEKLFF. Filled out from reference TRBV29-1 and TRBJ1-4, the complete variable domain reads SAVISQKPSRDICQRGTSLTIQCQVDSQVTMMFWYRQQPGQSLTLIATANQGSEATYESGFVIDKFPISRPNLTFSTLTVSNMSPEDSSIYLCSVAYSGMNEKLFFGSGTQLSVL.

The chain recombines TRBV15 with TRBJ2-7, with TRBD1 matching 9 bases. The J segment lost 0 bases and the V segment lost 3 bases, leaving 6 bases of the junction unmatched. Germline V gene data show CDR1 as LNHNV and CDR2 as YYDKDF (reference sequence). This CDR3 contains 16 residues. This CDR3 reads CATSRGTGQSSYEQYF. DNA of the CDR3: TGTGCCACCAGCAGGGGGACAGGGCAAAGCTCCTACGAGCAGTACTTC.